Presented here are 9 T cell receptor beta chains from one specimen sequenced in a study of T cell responses to AZD1222 COVID-19 vaccine. TCRdb's copy holds only in-frame clones and misses some; the assay was immunoSEQ multiplex PCR. This sample has 140,000 to 150,000 clones, with about 86% found just once. Material: peripheral blood, obtained 28 days after the second AZD1222 dose. The receptors shown here come from an adult who received the AZD1222 COVID-19 vaccine.

Only a few counts were recorded for this clone. The chain links TRBV27 to TRBJ1-5, with a possible D match to TRBD1 (5 bases). V was pared by 0 bases and J by 2 bases, with 11 bases between. Looked up from germline, CDR1 is MNHEY and CDR2 is SMNVEV (reference sequence). The CDR3 has 16 residues. The CDR3 protein is CASSLSGVMGNQPQHF. The CDR3 nucleotides read TGTGCCAGCAGTTTATCAGGGGTTATGGGCAATCAGCCCCAGCATTTT.

The rearrangement links TRBV20-1 to TRBJ2-6, with D perhaps given as TRBD1 or TRBD2 (5 bases each). CDR1 is DFQATT, CDR2 SNEGSKA, per germline (reference sequence). The CDR3 is made up of 14 amino acids. Deletions cut 3 bases from V and 4 bases from J, with 10 bases between. Written as DNA, the CDR3 is TGCAGTGCTAGTACTGGGACCGGGGCCAACGTCCTGACTTTC. It yields the protein CSASTGTGANVLTF.

The chain combines TRBV7-5 with TRBJ1-6. TRBV7-5 is a pseudogene locus. The CDR3 is made up of 15 amino acids. CDR3 DNA: TGTGCCAGAAGCTCCCCCGGGACGGGGAATTCACCCCTCCACTTT. Amino acids: CARSSPGTGNSPLHF.

The rearrangement links TRBV6-1 to TRBJ1-5; the D gene is possibly TRBD1 (5 bases). CDR1 and CDR2 from the germline V gene are MNHNS and SASEGT. The CDR3 totals 15 residues. Between the trimmed V and J ends, which lost 3 bases and 3 bases, there was a span of 12 bases. Here the CDR3 DNA reads TGTGCCAGCAGTGAGACAGTTACTATCAATCAGCCCCAGCATTTT. Translated: CASSETVTINQPQHF.

The chain recombines TRBV10-2 with TRBJ1-5, with 11 bases identical to TRBD1. Germline trimming cut 3 bases from V and 7 bases from J; bases unmatched to any gene: 5. Germline V gives CDR1 WSHSY, CDR2 SAAADI. This CDR3 contains 15 residues. DNA for the CDR3: TGCGCCAGCAGTGAAGGGACAGGGGGATGGCAGCCCCAGCATTTT. Translated: CASSEGTGGWQPQHF.

V gene TRBV20-1 combines with J gene TRBJ2-3; 8 nucleotides match TRBD2. Germline V CDR1 and CDR2: DFQATT, SNEGSKA (reference sequence). The CDR3 is made up of 17 amino acids. The ends lost 3 bases at V and 2 bases at J; junction bases unmatched: 13. CDR3 sequence (DNA): TGCAGTGCTAGTAAGGTAAGCGGGAGTGTAATCACAGATACGCAGTATTTT. It codes for CSASKVSGSVITDTQYF.

This clone was recorded a few times. The chain joins TRBV29-1 to TRBJ1-1, with TRBD1 as a possible D gene (6 bases). Trimming took off 3 bases at V and 3 bases at J, with 11 bases between the two ends. Germline V CDR1 and CDR2: SQVTM, ANQGSEA. This CDR3 is built from 13 residues. The CDR3 nucleotides are TGCAGCGTTGAGTGGGGGGCGGACACTGAAGCTTTCTTT. Its protein product is CSVEWGADTEAFF.

Turning to this clone: The sample contains more than one DNA sequence encoding this CDR3. The CDR3 nucleotides are TGCGCCAGCAGCTTGGCAGGAGGGGAGCAGTACTTC. The encoded protein is CASSLAGGEQYF. V gene TRBV5-1 combines with J gene TRBJ2-7, with D maybe TRBD2 (6 bases). Per the germline V gene, CDR1 is SGHRS and CDR2 is YFSETQ. The V gene lost 0 bases and the J gene lost 7 bases, with 8 bases spanning the gap. The CDR3 loop spans 12 amino acids.

The chain is built from TRBV7-9 and TRBJ1-1; D is ambiguous. The germline V gene has CDR1 SEHNR and CDR2 FQNEAQ (reference sequence). Trimming removed 5 bases at V and 0 bases at J, with 7 bases between. The CDR3 contains 13 residues. The DNA for the CDR3 is TGTGCCAGCAGCCACCCGTTGAACACTGAAGCTTTCTTT. It yields the protein CASSHPLNTEAFF.